The 25 T cell receptor beta chains reported below all come from one sample, sequenced in a study of blood T cell repertoires in COVID-19. This table comes from immunoSEQ multiplex PCR, and its TCRdb copy is limited to in-frame clones, with some not included. Among over 85,000 clones listed, around 79% were seen once. Material: peripheral blood. The receptors stem from a human donor in a cohort sampled during active COVID-19.

The chain has TRBV18 and TRBJ2-2; TRBD1 might be the D (5 bases). This CDR3 has 15 amino acids. Germline V CDR1 and CDR2: KGHSH, LQKENI. V lost 1 base to trimming and J lost 5 bases, with 11 bases between them. This chain's CDR3 is CASSPRAGWTGELFF. In DNA form, the CDR3 reads TGTGCCAGCTCACCACGGGCAGGGTGGACCGGGGAGCTGTTTTTT.

The chain combines TRBV9 with TRBJ2-1; 9 bases align to TRBD2. V dropped 0 bases and J dropped 5; count of bases not matched to a gene: 3. This CDR3 comprises 15 residues. Per germline, CDR1 SGDLS and CDR2 YYNGEE. The CDR3 protein is CASSVGASGNNEQFF. DNA of the CDR3: TGTGCCAGCAGCGTAGGGGCTAGCGGGAACAATGAGCAGTTCTTC.

The chain employs TRBV7-3 and TRBJ2-1; 7 positions match TRBD2. The V gene end was trimmed by 1 base and the J gene end by 4 bases; junction bases not matched to a gene: 7. The CDR3 is 16 amino acids. Germline-derived CDR1 and CDR2 are SGHTA and FQGTGA. The CDR3 sequence is CASSLRGGSRYNEQFF. CDR3 nucleotides: TGTGCCAGCAGCTTAAGGGGCGGGAGTAGGTACAATGAGCAGTTCTTC.

The V and J genes are TRBV7-2 and TRBJ2-2; D remains ambiguous. The CDR3 is 15 residues long. Looked up from germline, CDR1 is SGHTA and CDR2 is FQGNSA. The V gene lost 5 bases and the J gene lost 0 bases, with 10 bases spanning the gap. CDR3 nucleotides: TGTGCCAGCAGCCTCTGGGCCCCGAACACCGGGGAGCTGTTTTTT. It translates to CASSLWAPNTGELFF.

The chain combines TRBV20-1 with TRBJ2-1, with TRBD1 matching 7 bases. Germline values: CDR1 DFQATT, CDR2 SNEGSKA (reference sequence). Trimming removed 6 bases from V and 12 bases from J; junction bases left unmatched: 8. The CDR3 is 11 amino acids. The CDR3 here is CSARGQVLQFF. The CDR3 coding sequence is TGCAGTGCCCGAGGACAGGTGCTGCAGTTCTTC.

In its sample, this clone was seen a few times. The chain carries TRBV5-4 and TRBJ2-5, with 11 bases that match TRBD2. This CDR3 is built from 15 residues. Germline assignment: CDR1 SGHNT and CDR2 YYREEE (reference sequence). V was pared by 3 bases and J by 2 bases, with 3 bases of the junction left unmatched. This CDR3 reads CASSSRLAGQETQYF. The CDR3 DNA follows: TGTGCCAGCAGCTCGAGACTAGCGGGGCAAGAGACCCAGTACTTC.

This clone came up a few times. The rearrangement links TRBV2 to TRBJ2-5, with a possible D match to TRBD1 (5 bases). The length of the CDR3 is 13 residues. CDR1 is SNHLY, CDR2 FYNNEI, per germline. Trimming left V 3 bases short and J 2 bases short, with 7 bases between. The CDR3 region has the DNA TGTGCCAGCAGTGACACAGGACAAGAGACCCAGTACTTC. It is translated as CASSDTGQETQYF.

In this sample, this clone turned up a few times. V is TRBV5-4 and J is TRBJ2-1; 8 nucleotides align to TRBD2. V lost 0 bases to trimming and J lost 4 bases; unmatched junction nucleotides: 6. Looked up from germline, CDR1 is SGHNT and CDR2 is YYREEE (reference sequence). This CDR3 spans 16 amino acids. This CDR3 is CASSLDGLASYNEQFF. The CDR3 DNA reads as TGTGCCAGCAGCTTGGACGGACTAGCTTCTTACAATGAGCAGTTCTTC.

This sequence joins TRBV11-3 and TRBJ2-1; possibly TRBD1 for D (7 bases). The CDR3 has 12 amino acids. Trimming took 5 bases from V and 9 from J, leaving 11 bases between them. Germline CDR1 SGHNT, CDR2 YENEEA. The CDR3 region is CASSQEGAEQFF. The CDR3 DNA is TGTGCCAGCAGCCAGGAGGGGGCTGAGCAGTTCTTC.

This clone was recorded only once. V gene TRBV2 combines with J gene TRBJ2-7, with unresolved D. The CDR3 has 12 amino acids. V shed 7 bases and J shed 2 bases, with 9 bases lying between them. Germline CDR1 reads SNHLY; CDR2 reads FYNNEI. The CDR3 nucleotides read TGTGCCAGCACTCGAGATCCCTACGAGCAGTACTTC. Translated: CASTRDPYEQYF. Full variable domain (missing parts from reference TRBV2 and TRBJ2-7): EPEVTQTPSHQVTQMGQEVILRCVPISNHLYFYWYRQILGQKVEFLVSFYNNEISEKSEIFDDQFSVERPDGSNFTLKIRSTKLEDSAMYFCASTRDPYEQYFGPGTRLTVT.

Turning to this clone: Additional DNA sequences in this sample encode the identical CDR3. The genes are TRBV18 and TRBJ1-2; TRBD1 agrees at 8 bases. The length of the CDR3 is 15 residues. Trimming at V came to 3 bases and at J to 0 bases, leaving 3 bases not matched to a gene. CDR1 and CDR2 from the germline V gene are KGHSH and LQKENI. The DNA of the CDR3 is TGTGCCAGCTCACCCCAGGGGGCCCCTAACTATGGCTACACCTTC. This translates into CASSPQGAPNYGYTF.

The chain employs TRBV28 and TRBJ1-5; 7 positions agree with TRBD1. CDR1 MDHEN and CDR2 SYDVKM come from the germline V gene. This CDR3 has 15 residues. Losses at the gene ends were 6 bases for V and 5 bases for J; bases not matched to a gene: 10. The CDR3 coding sequence is TGTGCCAGCAGCCCCCCGAACAGGGGTGATCAGCCCCAGCATTTT. It codes for CASSPPNRGDQPQHF.

The genes are TRBV12-3 or TRBV12-4 and TRBJ1-1; tentatively, D is TRBD1 (6 bases). Trimming shortened V by 5 bases and J by 1 base, and 8 bases separated the two germline ends. The CDR3 totals 13 residues. As DNA, the CDR3 is TGTGCCAGCAGTCCCAGGGGGAACACTGAAGCTTTCTTT. This sequence encodes CASSPRGNTEAFF.

This clone showed up just a few times. The genes are TRBV3-1 (or the pseudogene TRBV3-2) and TRBJ2-4; 7 positions match TRBD2. Germline values: CDR1 LGHDT, CDR2 YNNKEL (reference sequence). The CDR3 sequence is 16 residues long. V gave up 0 bases and J gave up 1 base; unmatched junction bases: 3. The CDR3 loop reads CASSQDRREAKNIQYF. The CDR3 DNA reads TGTGCCAGCAGCCAAGATAGGCGGGAGGCCAAAAACATTCAGTACTTC.

The rearrangement joins TRBV7-8 to TRBJ2-1; the D gene is possibly TRBD2 (6 bases). V was cut by 5 bases and J by 11 bases, with 16 bases left in between. The CDR3 runs to 13 residues. CDR1 and CDR2 (germline): SGHVS, FQNEAQ. DNA of the CDR3: TGTGCCAGCAGCCAAGGAATAGCGGCACAGCAGTTCTTC. This codes for CASSQGIAAQQFF.

This chain joins TRBV19 and TRBJ2-5; unclear D gene. The CDR3 sequence is 11 residues long. Germline CDR1 and CDR2: LNHDA and SQIVND (reference sequence). V lost 8 bases, J lost 5 bases, and 9 bases lay in between. CDR3 nucleotide sequence: TGTGCCAGTGAAGCTTACGAGACCCAGTACTTC. This sequence encodes CASEAYETQYF.

The chain combines TRBV7-2 with TRBJ2-1; TRBD2 is a possible D gene (5 bases). The CDR3 has 14 residues. CDR1 is SGHTA, CDR2 FQGNSA, per germline. Trimming left V 0 bases short and J 8 bases short, with 11 bases between. The CDR3 region is CASSLASHGDEQFF. CDR3 DNA sequence: TGTGCCAGCAGCTTAGCGTCACACGGGGATGAGCAGTTCTTC. The whole variable domain, remainder taken from reference TRBV7-2 and TRBJ2-1, is GAGVSQSPSNKVTEKGKDVELRCDPISGHTALYWYRQSLGQGLEFLIYFQGNSAPDKSGLPSDRFSAERTGGSVSTLTIQRTQQEDSAVYLCASSLASHGDEQFFGPGTRLTVL.

The chain is built from TRBV18 and TRBJ2-6; 7 nucleotides agree with TRBD1. The CDR3 covers 20 residues. V shed 4 bases, J shed 0 bases, and the junction held 15 bases outside the gene matches. CDR1 is KGHSH, CDR2 LQKENI, per germline. The CDR3 spells CASSQAPFGQAGSGANVLTF. The CDR3 DNA is TGTGCCAGCTCACAAGCCCCGTTTGGACAGGCCGGCTCTGGGGCCAACGTCCTGACTTTC.

This chain joins TRBV19 and TRBJ2-1, with D maybe TRBD2 (5 bases). There are 15 residues in the CDR3. CDR1 is LNHDA, CDR2 SQIVND, per germline (reference sequence). Trimming pared 5 bases from V and 3 bases from J, leaving 14 bases between. CDR3 bases: TGTGCCAGTAGTTTCCGGCTAGCCATCTACAATGAGCAGTTCTTC. Protein: CASSFRLAIYNEQFF.

The rearrangement joins TRBV5-1 to TRBJ2-7, with a weak D call TRBD1 (6 bases). V lost 3 bases and J 3 bases, leaving 10 bases between the germline ends. The CDR3 consists of 13 residues. The germline CDR1 and CDR2 sequences are SGHRS and YFSETQ. This chain's CDR3 is CASSSLDSYEQYF. Written as DNA, the CDR3 is TGCGCCAGCAGCTCGCTGGACAGCTACGAGCAGTACTTC. Looking up the rest from reference TRBV5-1 and TRBJ2-7 gives the full variable domain: KAGVTQTPRYLIKTRGQQVTLSCSPISGHRSVSWYQQTPGQGLQFLFEYFSETQRNKGNFPGRFSGRQFSNSRSEMNVSTLELGDSALYLCASSSLDSYEQYFGPGTRLTVT.

J is TRBJ2-1 and V is TRBV7-8; D is ambiguous. Trimming removed 2 bases at V and 8 bases at J, with 16 bases between. The germline V gene encodes CDR1 SGHVS and CDR2 FQNEAQ. The length of the CDR3 is 15 residues. In nucleotides, the CDR3 is TGTGCCAGCAGCTTATTCACTCACCCGCGGCATGAGCAGTTCTTC. Translation gives CASSLFTHPRHEQFF.

This clone was picked up a small number of times. The chain has TRBV5-4 and TRBJ2-6, with 9 bases fitting TRBD2. From germline, CDR1 is SGHNT and CDR2 YYREEE (reference sequence). V lost 3 bases and J lost 0; bases outside the gene matches: 13. This CDR3 is 20 amino acids long. CDR3 protein: CASSWGRGLAGYSGANVLTF. The CDR3 DNA sequence: TGTGCCAGCAGCTGGGGCCGGGGGCTAGCGGGATACTCTGGGGCCAACGTCCTGACTTTC.

The genes are TRBV28 and TRBJ2-5, with 7 bases lining up with TRBD2. CDR1 is MDHEN and CDR2 is SYDVKM in the germline V gene. Unmatched junction bases numbered 11, after V lost 8 bases and J lost 5 bases. CDR3 size: 14 residues. The CDR3 DNA reads as TGTGCCAGCGCTGCTCAGGGACTATGGGAGACCCAGTACTTC. It specifies CASAAQGLWETQYF.

V gene TRBV5-5 combines with J gene TRBJ2-5; 10 nucleotides match TRBD2. CDR3 length equals 15 residues. Trimming cost V 2 bases and J 4 bases; bases outside gene matches: 5. Germline CDR1 is SGHKS and CDR2 is YYEKEE (reference sequence). CDR3 coding DNA: TGTGCCAGCAGCTTTCTAGCGGGAGCAGGAGAGACCCAGTACTTC. This gives the protein CASSFLAGAGETQYF.

V gene TRBV5-1 combines with J gene TRBJ2-1, with a possible D match to TRBD1 (5 bases). This CDR3 comprises 14 residues. Germline CDR1 and CDR2: SGHRS and YFSETQ. Trimming took 4 bases from V and 4 from J, leaving 12 bases between them. CDR3 protein: CASSRGSGYNEQFF. The CDR3 bases are TGCGCCAGCAGCAGGGGATCAGGGTACAATGAGCAGTTCTTC.